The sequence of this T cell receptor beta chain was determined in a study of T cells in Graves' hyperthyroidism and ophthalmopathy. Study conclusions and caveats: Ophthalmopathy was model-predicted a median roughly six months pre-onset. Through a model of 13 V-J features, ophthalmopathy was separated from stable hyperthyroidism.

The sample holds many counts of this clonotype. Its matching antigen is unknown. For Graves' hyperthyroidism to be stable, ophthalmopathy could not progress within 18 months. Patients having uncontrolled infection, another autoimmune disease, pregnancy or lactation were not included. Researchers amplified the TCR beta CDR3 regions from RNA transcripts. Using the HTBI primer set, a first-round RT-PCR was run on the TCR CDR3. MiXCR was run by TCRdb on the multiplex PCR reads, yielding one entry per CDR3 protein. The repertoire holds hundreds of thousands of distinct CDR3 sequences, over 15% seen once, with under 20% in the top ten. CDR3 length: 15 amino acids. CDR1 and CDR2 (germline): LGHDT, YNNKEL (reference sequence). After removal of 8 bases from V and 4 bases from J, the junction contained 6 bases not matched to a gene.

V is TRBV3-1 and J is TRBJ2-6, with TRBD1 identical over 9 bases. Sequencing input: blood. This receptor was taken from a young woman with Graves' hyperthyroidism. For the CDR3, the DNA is TGTGCCAGCGCGGACAGGGGTGAAGGGGCCAACGTCCTGACTTTC. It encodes CASADRGEGANVLTF.